This T cell receptor beta chain is from a study of blood T cell repertoires in COVID-19. Study-wide background: COVID-19 samples, acute and convalescent, were from the United States, Italy and Spain.

In the study's own analysis: It was from reference gene primer amplification that nucleated cell counts were estimated. The method was immunoSEQ multiplex PCR; TCRdb's version includes in-frame clones alone and lacks a portion of them. Clonal size and the V and J genes are those of that table, whereas D and trimming came from the DNA. The profile covers 410,000 or so clones, with around 89% appearing a single time and roughly 1.4% taken by the ten largest. There are 18 residues in the CDR3. CDR1 is SEHNR and CDR2 is FQNEAQ in the germline V gene (reference sequence). Trimming left V 0 bases short and J 8 bases short, with 23 bases between.

The chain joins TRBV7-9 to TRBJ2-1; possible D gene TRBD2, 5 bases. Sequencing was carried out using peripheral blood. The source is a woman aged 40 to 49 with COVID-19, enrolled during active disease. The CDR3 nucleotides read TGTGCCAGCAGCTTAGCCGGTAGAACTAGGGTTGTTTTCGATGAGCAGTTCTTC. This codes for CASSLAGRTRVVFDEQFF. Looking up the rest from reference TRBV7-9 and TRBJ2-1 gives the full variable domain: DTGVSQNPRHKITKRGQNVTFRCDPISEHNRLYWYRQTLGQGPEFLTYFQNEAQLEKSRLLSDRFSAERPKGSFSTLEIQRTEQGDSAMYLCASSLAGRTRVVFDEQFFGPGTRLTVL.